The present entry profiles one T cell receptor beta chain with its context. Its antigen is unidentified. The sample comes from a study of post-analysis software for immune sequencing data. Study in general: Secondary progressive, relapsing-remitting and progressive-relapsing multiple sclerosis were among the included disease courses.

cDNA libraries for TCR beta contained unique molecular identifiers. T cells numbering roughly 0.85 to 11 million yielded roughly 0.5 million cDNA molecules. A single record per CDR3 protein comes from TCRdb applying MiXCR to the PCR reads. Of about 430,000 distinct CDR3 sequences listed, about 39% are singletons. Study-level results: Five or six TRBV segments, TRBV5-6, TRBV5-1 and TRBV20-1 among them, were found more frequent in patients than controls. Controls significantly exceeded multiple sclerosis patients in normalized Chao1 diversity. Strong co-clustering by F measure was evident for samples that had been prepared in the same batch.

Germline assignment: CDR1 MDHEN and CDR2 SYDVKM. The CDR3 consists of 14 residues. The ends were cut back, 8 bases at V and 3 bases at J, with 16 bases in the middle. This sequence was found in a girl aged 2 to 9 with multiple sclerosis. The rearrangement uses TRBV28 and TRBJ1-2; D may be TRBD1 (5 bases). The specimen sequenced was blood. For the CDR3, the DNA is TGTGCCAGCTTATCTGAGGGACGGTACTATGGCTACACCTTC. Translation gives CASLSEGRYYGYTF.